The rows below give T cell receptor beta chains drawn from one sample of a study of T cell repertoires in cytomegalovirus infection. Each CDR3 protein is one row after TCRdb ran MiXCR on the reads. This table has hundreds of thousands of distinct CDR3 sequences, about a tenth appearing once. Material: PBMCs. These receptor sequences come from a human donor in good health (CMV status not recorded). Some clones in this sample may be carry-over from other donors' samples. Both conserved end residues are part of each CDR3.

len: 17; j_gene: TRBJ1-5; v_gene: TRBV5-6; CDR3aa: CASSLHIGGISNQPQHF
len: 15; j_gene: TRBJ1-1; v_gene: TRBV20-1; CDR3aa: CSARKRQHENTEAFF
len: 15; j_gene: TRBJ2-2; v_gene: TRBV7-2; CDR3aa: CASSLRHGRGGELFF
len: 16; j_gene: TRBJ2-1; v_gene: TRBV7-3; CDR3aa: CASSLPLDRNYNEQFF
len: 15; j_gene: TRBJ2-6; v_gene: TRBV4-1; CDR3aa: CASSHIGPGANVLTF
len: 14; j_gene: TRBJ1-1; v_gene: TRBV28; CDR3aa: CASRFRTASTEAFF
len: 15; j_gene: TRBJ2-5; v_gene: TRBV6-5; CDR3aa: CASSPGGGLTETQYF
len: 15; j_gene: TRBJ2-4; v_gene: TRBV2; CDR3aa: CATERGGLAKNIQYF
len: 17; j_gene: TRBJ1-6; v_gene: TRBV6-6; CDR3aa: CASSYSLDYQVNSPLHF
len: 14; j_gene: TRBJ1-2; v_gene: TRBV14; CDR3aa: CASSTWTGPDGYTF
len: 16; j_gene: TRBJ2-1; v_gene: TRBV20-1; CDR3aa: CSTVRGGPLSYNEQFF